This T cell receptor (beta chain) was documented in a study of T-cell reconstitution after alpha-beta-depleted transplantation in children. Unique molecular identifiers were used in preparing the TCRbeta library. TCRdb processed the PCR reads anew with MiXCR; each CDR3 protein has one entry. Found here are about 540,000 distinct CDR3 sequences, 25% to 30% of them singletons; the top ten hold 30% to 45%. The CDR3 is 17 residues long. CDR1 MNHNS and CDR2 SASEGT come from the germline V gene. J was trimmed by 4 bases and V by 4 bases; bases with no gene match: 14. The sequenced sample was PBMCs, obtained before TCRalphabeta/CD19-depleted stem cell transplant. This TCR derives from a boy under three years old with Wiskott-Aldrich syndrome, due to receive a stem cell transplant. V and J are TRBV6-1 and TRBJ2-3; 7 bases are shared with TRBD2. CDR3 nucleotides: TGTGCCAGCAGTGCTTTTTCCGGGGGGAGTGCTGCAGATACGCAGTATTTT. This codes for CASSAFSGGSAADTQYF.